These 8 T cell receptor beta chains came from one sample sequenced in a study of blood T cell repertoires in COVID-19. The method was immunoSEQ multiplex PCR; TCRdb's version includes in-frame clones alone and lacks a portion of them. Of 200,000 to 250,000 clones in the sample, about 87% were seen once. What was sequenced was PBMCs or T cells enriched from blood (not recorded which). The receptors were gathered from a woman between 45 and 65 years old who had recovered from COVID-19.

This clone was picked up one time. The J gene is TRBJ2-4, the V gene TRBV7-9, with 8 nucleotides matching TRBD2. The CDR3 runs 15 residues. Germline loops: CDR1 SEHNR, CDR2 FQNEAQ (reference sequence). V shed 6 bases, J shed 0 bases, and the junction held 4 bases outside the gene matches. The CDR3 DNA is TGTGCCAGCAGACCAGCGGGAGCAGCCAAAAACATTCAGTACTTC. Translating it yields CASRPAGAAKNIQYF. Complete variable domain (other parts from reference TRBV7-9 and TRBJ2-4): DTGVSQNPRHKITKRGQNVTFRCDPISEHNRLYWYRQTLGQGPEFLTYFQNEAQLEKSRLLSDRFSAERPKGSFSTLEIQRTEQGDSAMYLCASRPAGAAKNIQYFGAGTRLSVL.

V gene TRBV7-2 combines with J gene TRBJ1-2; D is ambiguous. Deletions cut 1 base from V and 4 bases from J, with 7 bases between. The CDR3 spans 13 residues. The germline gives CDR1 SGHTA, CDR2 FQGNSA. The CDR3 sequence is CASSLGGPYGYTF. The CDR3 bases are TGTGCCAGCAGCTTAGGAGGGCCCTATGGCTACACCTTC.

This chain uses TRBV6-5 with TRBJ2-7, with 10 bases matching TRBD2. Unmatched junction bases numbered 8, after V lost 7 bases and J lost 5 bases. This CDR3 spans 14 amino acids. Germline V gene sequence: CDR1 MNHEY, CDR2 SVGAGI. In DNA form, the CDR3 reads TGTGCCAGCACCCTAGCGGGAGCGGGGAACGAGCAGTACTTC. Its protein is CASTLAGAGNEQYF.

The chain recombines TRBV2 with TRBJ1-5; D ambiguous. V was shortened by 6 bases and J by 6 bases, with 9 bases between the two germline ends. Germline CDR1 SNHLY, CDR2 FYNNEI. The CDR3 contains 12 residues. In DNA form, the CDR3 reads TGTGCCAGCAGAATGGAGAGTCAGCCCCAGCATTTT. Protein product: CASRMESQPQHF.

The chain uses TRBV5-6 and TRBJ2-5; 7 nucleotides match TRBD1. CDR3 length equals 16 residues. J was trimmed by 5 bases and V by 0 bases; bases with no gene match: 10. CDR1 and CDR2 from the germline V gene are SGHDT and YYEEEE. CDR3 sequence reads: CASSLGPGKQGETQYF. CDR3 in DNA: TGTGCCAGCAGCTTGGGGCCAGGCAAACAGGGGGAGACCCAGTACTTC.

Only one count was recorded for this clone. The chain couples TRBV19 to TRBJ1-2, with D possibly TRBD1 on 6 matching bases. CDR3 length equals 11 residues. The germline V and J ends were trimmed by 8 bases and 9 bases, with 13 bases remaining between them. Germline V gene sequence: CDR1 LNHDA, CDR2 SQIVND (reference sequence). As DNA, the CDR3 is TGTGCCAGTGGACGACAGGATCGCTACACCTTC. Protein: CASGRQDRYTF.

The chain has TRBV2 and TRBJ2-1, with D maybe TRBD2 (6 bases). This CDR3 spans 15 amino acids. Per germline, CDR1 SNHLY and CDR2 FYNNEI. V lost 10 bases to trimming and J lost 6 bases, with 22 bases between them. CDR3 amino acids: CAIIFGTHAPNEQFF. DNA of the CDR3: TGTGCCATAATTTTTGGGACTCACGCTCCCAATGAGCAGTTCTTC.

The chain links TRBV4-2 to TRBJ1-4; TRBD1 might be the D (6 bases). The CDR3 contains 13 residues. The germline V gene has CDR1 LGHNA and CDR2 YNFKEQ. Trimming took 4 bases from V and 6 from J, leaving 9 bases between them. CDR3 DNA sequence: TGTGCCAGCAGCCCTTCAGGGGATGAAAAACTGTTTTTT. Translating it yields CASSPSGDEKLFF.